This is a list of T cell receptor beta chains from one sample in a study of blood T cells in healthy people across ages. TCRdb reprocessed the 5' RACE reads via MiXCR and lists one record per CDR3 protein. The table lists hundreds of thousands of distinct CDR3 sequences, about 20% of them singletons. Sequenced sample: blood. Receptor source: a man in his sixties or seventies in good health. The CDR3 runs from the conserved cysteine through the conserved F or W. D genes are given only for firm matches. Clone size is shown for a subset of rows, as once, few, many or a class of expanded clone.

TRBV18,few,TRBD2,17,TRBJ2-1,TGTGCCAGCTCACCAAGGGCTAGCGGAACCTCCTACAATGAGCAGTTCTTC,CASSPRASGTSYNEQFF
TRBV6-5,NA,NA,15,TRBJ2-7,TGTGCCAGCAGTTCATCCGGGACGACCTCCTACGAGCAGTACTTC,CASSSSGTTSYEQYF
TRBV20-1,NA,TRBD1,12,TRBJ1-2,TGCAGTGCCACCGGGACAGGGAGTGGCTACACCTTC,CSATGTGSGYTF
TRBV15,few,NA,11,TRBJ2-3,TGTGCCACCAGCCTCACAGGTACGCAGTATTTT,CATSLTGTQYF
TRBV27,NA,NA,12,TRBJ2-5,TGTGCCAGCAGTTTGAAGGGGGAGACCCAGTACTTC,CASSLKGETQYF
TRBV10-2,few,TRBD1,16,TRBJ2-2,TGCGCCAGCAGTGGCACCCGGACAGGCAACACCGGGGAGCTGTTTTTT,CASSGTRTGNTGELFF
TRBV29-1,many,TRBD2,17,TRBJ2-7,TGCAGCGTTGAAGGGGGAGGGGAAGCGGGGTCCTCCTACGAGCAGTACTTC,CSVEGGGEAGSSYEQYF
TRBV12-3/TRBV12-4,NA,NA,14,TRBJ1-1,TGTGCCAGCAGTTTGGTGGGGGGCCGTTCTGAAGCTTTCTTT,CASSLVGGRSEAFF
TRBV9,NA,NA,14,TRBJ2-5,TGTGCCAGCAGCGTAGGTGAGGGCACAGAGACCCAGTACTTC,CASSVGEGTETQYF
TRBV20-1,few,TRBD1,15,TRBJ1-3,TGCAGTGCTACCCGCACAGGGGCTGCTGGAAACACCATATATTTT,CSATRTGAAGNTIYF
TRBV29-1,many,TRBD1,11,TRBJ2-7,TGCAGCGTGAGGGACAGCTACGAGCAGTACTTC,CSVRDSYEQYF
TRBV15,many,NA,17,TRBJ2-6,TGTGCCACCAGCAGAAAAATTTTGGGCTCTGGGGCCAACGTCCTGACTTTC,CATSRKILGSGANVLTF
TRBV2,NA,NA,14,TRBJ2-3,TGTGCCAGCAGTGAGGTGGTACGGACAGATACGCAGTATTTT,CASSEVVRTDTQYF
TRBV5-1,NA,NA,15,TRBJ2-1,TGCGCCAGCAGCTTGGAAGGGATGGCCTACAATGAGCAGTTCTTC,CASSLEGMAYNEQFF
TRBV10-3,few,NA,16,TRBJ2-2,TGTGCCATCAGTCCCTTTGAGGCAGGGCGAACCGGGGAGCTGTTTTTT,CAISPFEAGRTGELFF
TRBV28,NA,NA,12,TRBJ2-7,TGTGCCAGCAGTTTGACCGTCTACGAGCAGTACTTC,CASSLTVYEQYF
TRBV27,NA,TRBD2,16,TRBJ2-7,TGTGCCAGCGGACTAGCGGGGGCCCCAAGACACTACGAGCAGTACTTC,CASGLAGAPRHYEQYF
TRBV20-1,NA,TRBD1,15,TRBJ1-2,TGCAGTGCTTTAACCGGGACAGGGGGAATGTATGGCTACACCTTC,CSALTGTGGMYGYTF
TRBV29-1,many,NA,13,TRBJ1-2,TGCAGCACAGATTCTGGGGTTAACTATGGCTACACCTTC,CSTDSGVNYGYTF
TRBV29-1,few,TRBD2,14,TRBJ2-1,TGCAGCGTTGAAGAGGGGGGGAGTTTCGATGAGCAGTTCTTC,CSVEEGGSFDEQFF
TRBV5-4,NA,TRBD2,16,TRBJ2-7,TGTGCCAGCAGCTTGGGGACTAGCGTCCCGCTATACGAGCAGTACTTC,CASSLGTSVPLYEQYF
TRBV2,few,NA,16,TRBJ1-3,TGTGCCAGCAGATCCCGAGAGACCATCTCTGGAAACACCATATATTTT,CASRSRETISGNTIYF
TRBV6-2/TRBV6-3,few,NA,20,TRBJ1-5,TGTGCCAGCAGTCCTAACTTAAGGGTGGGGTTAGGGCGACACAATCAGCCCCAGCATTTT,CASSPNLRVGLGRHNQPQHF
TRBV24-1,few,TRBD2,15,TRBJ2-1,TGTGCCACCAGTGGAAGTTGGGAGGGCTTAATTGAGCAGTTCTTC,CATSGSWEGLIEQFF
TRBV11-2,few,NA,14,TRBJ1-2,TGTGCCAGCAGCTTAGATCGAGCTCGGGCTGGCTACACCTTC,CASSLDRARAGYTF
TRBV25-1,few,NA,15,TRBJ1-2,TGTGCCAGCAGTGAATGGGCCCAGAGGGAAGATGGCTACACCTTC,CASSEWAQREDGYTF
TRBV12-3/TRBV12-4,many,NA,16,TRBJ1-2,TGTGCCAGCACCCTAACCCTCCGCGGGGGGGACTATGGCTACACCTTC,CASTLTLRGGDYGYTF
TRBV12-3/TRBV12-4,many,NA,16,TRBJ2-7,TGTGCCAGCAGTTTAGAATCGCGTAGAAGCTCCTACGAGCAGTACTTC,CASSLESRRSSYEQYF
TRBV18,NA,TRBD1,16,TRBJ1-4,TGTGCCAGCTCACCACGGTCGGGACAGTCCAATGAAAAACTGTTTTTT,CASSPRSGQSNEKLFF
TRBV7-8,NA,NA,14,TRBJ2-5,TGTGCCAGCAGCTTAGGTGCGGGGTCAGAGACCCAGTACTTC,CASSLGAGSETQYF
TRBV9,NA,TRBD1,15,TRBJ1-5,TGTGCCAGCAGCAACCGGGACAGCCCCAATCAGCCCCAGCATTTT,CASSNRDSPNQPQHF
TRBV14,NA,TRBD2,18,TRBJ2-1,TGTGCCAGCAGCCAAGATTCCCTCGCTAGCGGGAACCGCAATGAGCAGTTCTTC,CASSQDSLASGNRNEQFF
TRBV5-1,NA,TRBD2,16,TRBJ2-3,TGCGCCAGCAGCTTGGAGCTGGCGGGGGGGACAGATACGCAGTATTTT,CASSLELAGGTDTQYF
TRBV20-1,NA,TRBD1,16,TRBJ2-7,TGCAGTGCTAGAGATTTACGGGCAGGGGGTTCCTACGAGCAGTACTTC,CSARDLRAGGSYEQYF
TRBV10-3,once,NA,15,TRBJ2-6,TGTGCCGTCAGTGGCCAGGGGTATGGGGCCAACGTCCTGACTTTC,CAVSGQGYGANVLTF
TRBV7-9,few,NA,14,TRBJ2-3,TGTGCCAGCAGCCCGACTAGTTTGTCCGATACGCAGTATTTT,CASSPTSLSDTQYF
TRBV2,few,NA,15,TRBJ2-1,TGTGCCACCATCCGGGACGGTAGCTCCTACAATGAGCAGTTCTTC,CATIRDGSSYNEQFF
TRBV6-5,few,TRBD1,13,TRBJ1-2,TGTGCCAGCAGGCCAACAGGGGGAAAAGGCTACACCTTC,CASRPTGGKGYTF
TRBV5-6,few,TRBD2,16,TRBJ2-1,TGTGCCAGCAGACCTTATTGGGGACTAGCGGCTAATGAGCAGTTCTTC,CASRPYWGLAANEQFF
TRBV7-2,NA,TRBD2,18,TRBJ2-1,TGTGCCAGCAGCTTAGCCCCGGGGGGTAGCGGGAGTATCCATGAGCAGTTCTTC,CASSLAPGGSGSIHEQFF
TRBV29-1,NA,NA,13,TRBJ2-3,TGCAGCGTTCTCACGCGTGTAAGGTATACGCAGTATTTT,CSVLTRVRYTQYF
TRBV19,NA,NA,15,TRBJ1-1,TGTGCCAGTAGTCTACGGACGGATGTGAACACTGAAGCTTTCTTT,CASSLRTDVNTEAFF
TRBV7-9,many,NA,13,TRBJ1-4,TGTGCCACCAAAGGGAGTTTTAGCGAAAAACTGTTTTTT,CATKGSFSEKLFF
TRBV28,few,TRBD2,14,TRBJ2-3,TGTGCCAGCAGTACTTCTACGGGGGGGCCATCGCAGTATTTT,CASSTSTGGPSQYF
TRBV29-1,NA,NA,14,TRBJ2-1,TGCAGCGTTGAAGGTATCCCAGCAGAGAATGAGCAGTTCTTC,CSVEGIPAENEQFF
TRBV7-8,NA,TRBD2,16,TRBJ2-3,TGTGCCAGCAGCCGAAATAGCGGGAGAAGCACAGATACGCAGTATTTT,CASSRNSGRSTDTQYF
TRBV6-2/TRBV6-3,NA,NA,14,TRBJ2-7,TGTGCCAGCAGCACCAGGCAACCAGCCTACGAGCAGTACTTC,CASSTRQPAYEQYF
TRBV28,few,NA,14,TRBJ1-5,TGTGCCAGCATCCCGGGTTTCGGCCATCAGCCCCAGCATTTT,CASIPGFGHQPQHF
TRBV20-1,few,NA,17,TRBJ2-1,TGCAGTGCTAGCCCCGGGATGGGTAGCATGTGGGGCAATGAGCAGTTCTTC,CSASPGMGSMWGNEQFF
TRBV6-2/TRBV6-3,few,NA,14,TRBJ1-2,TGTGCCAGCAGCCGACTCTACTGGGGGGGCGGCTACACCTTC,CASSRLYWGGGYTF
TRBV5-1,few,TRBD1,14,TRBJ2-3,TGCGCCAGCAGACTCGGACAGGGTGGGGATACGCAGTATTTT,CASRLGQGGDTQYF
TRBV12-3/TRBV12-4,few,TRBD1,15,TRBJ2-6,TGTGCCAGCAGTACAGGGGGCTCTGGGGCCAACGTCCTGACTTTC,CASSTGGSGANVLTF
TRBV5-1,few,TRBD1,13,TRBJ1-2,TGCGCCAGCAGCCCGGACAGGGAAGACGGCTACACCTTC,CASSPDREDGYTF
TRBV20-1,few,NA,11,TRBJ2-4,TGCAGTGCTAGCGTTGGAAACATTCAGTACTTC,CSASVGNIQYF
TRBV19,few,TRBD1,17,TRBJ1-5,TGTGCCAGTAGTAGATGGGACAGGGGGCTTGGCAATCAGCCCCAGCATTTT,CASSRWDRGLGNQPQHF
TRBV3-1,NA,NA,13,TRBJ1-2,TGTGCCAGCAGCCTCGTCCCTCTCTATGGCTACACCTTC,CASSLVPLYGYTF